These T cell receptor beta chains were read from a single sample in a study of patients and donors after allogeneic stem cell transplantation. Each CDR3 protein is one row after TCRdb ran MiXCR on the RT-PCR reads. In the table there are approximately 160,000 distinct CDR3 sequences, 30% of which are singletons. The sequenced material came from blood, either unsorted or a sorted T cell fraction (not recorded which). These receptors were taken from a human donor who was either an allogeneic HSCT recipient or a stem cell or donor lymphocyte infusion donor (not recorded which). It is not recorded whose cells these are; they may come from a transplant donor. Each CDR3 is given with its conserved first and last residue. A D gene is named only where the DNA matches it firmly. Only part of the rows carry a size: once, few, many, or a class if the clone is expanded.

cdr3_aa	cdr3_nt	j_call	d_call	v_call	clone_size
CASSFGRGVGYTF	TGTGCCAGCAGTTTCGGCAGGGGGGTTGGCTACACCTTC	TRBJ1-2	TRBD1	TRBV12-3/TRBV12-4	many
CASRRGRHTGELFF	TGTGCCAGTCGCCGGGGGAGACACACCGGGGAGCTGTTTTTT	TRBJ2-2	NA	TRBV12-3/TRBV12-4	NA
CSANGGKNIQYF	TGCAGTGCTAATGGGGGGAAAAACATTCAGTACTTC	TRBJ2-4	NA	TRBV20-1	few
CASSSGTGVYGYTF	TGTGCCAGCAGTTCGGGGACAGGGGTCTATGGCTACACCTTC	TRBJ1-2	TRBD1	TRBV28	few
CASSFTGTSYNEQFF	TGTGCCAGCAGTTTCACGGGGACCTCCTACAATGAGCAGTTCTTC	TRBJ2-1	NA	TRBV12-3/TRBV12-4	few
CATSHLGDTQYF	TGTGCCACCAGTCATCTCGGAGATACGCAGTATTTT	TRBJ2-3	NA	TRBV15	NA
CASSYGGFRYTEAFF	TGTGCCAGCAGTTACGGCGGGTTTAGATACACTGAAGCTTTCTTT	TRBJ1-1	NA	TRBV6-2/TRBV6-3	few
CAIRGVSGGLFSGNTIYF	TGTGCCATCAGAGGGGTTAGTGGCGGACTGTTCTCTGGAAACACCATATATTTT	TRBJ1-3	NA	TRBV10-3	few
CASSEGGLRNQPQHF	TGTGCCAGCAGTGAAGGGGGCCTACGCAATCAGCCCCAGCATTTT	TRBJ1-5	NA	TRBV6-1	few
CASSFKVGQGTGEQYF	TGCGCCAGCAGCTTTAAGGTTGGCCAGGGAACGGGCGAGCAGTACTTC	TRBJ2-7	NA	TRBV5-1	NA
CASSPDLEWQYF	TGTGCCAGCTCACCTGACCTGGAATGGCAGTACTTC	TRBJ2-7	NA	TRBV18	few
CASSLARQGPQTQYF	TGCGCCAGCAGCTTGGCTAGACAGGGTCCACAGACCCAGTACTTC	TRBJ2-5	TRBD1	TRBV5-1	once
CASSFGPGSHGYTF	TGTGCCAGCAGCTTTGGACCGGGCAGCCATGGCTACACCTTC	TRBJ1-2	NA	TRBV6-5	few
CSVELDRGYEQYF	TGCAGCGTTGAATTGGACAGGGGTTACGAGCAGTACTTC	TRBJ2-7	TRBD1	TRBV29-1	NA
CASRNSLNEKLFF	TGTGCCAGCAGGAACAGCCTTAATGAAAAACTGTTTTTT	TRBJ1-4	NA	TRBV5-5	few
CASGEGGHYGYTF	TGTGCCAGCGGAGAAGGGGGCCACTATGGCTACACCTTC	TRBJ1-2	TRBD1	TRBV9	few
CASSPDRAGQETQYF	TGTGCCAGCAGTCCGGACAGGGCGGGACAGGAGACCCAGTACTTC	TRBJ2-5	TRBD1	TRBV12-3/TRBV12-4	few
CASSYSSGLSGNTIYF	TGTGCCAGCAGTTATTCTTCGGGTCTCTCTGGAAACACCATATATTTT	TRBJ1-3	NA	TRBV6-6	NA
CASSLDWRDVNIQYF	TGCGCCAGCAGCTTGGATTGGCGGGATGTAAACATTCAGTACTTC	TRBJ2-4	NA	TRBV5-1	NA
CSVDGSNTGELFF	TGCAGCGTTGACGGGTCGAACACCGGGGAGCTGTTTTTT	TRBJ2-2	NA	TRBV29-1	few
CASSQDPPGSGSEKLFF	TGCGCCAGCAGCCAAGACCCCCCGGGATCTGGGAGCGAAAAACTGTTTTTT	TRBJ1-4	NA	TRBV4-3	many
CASSYVGELFF	TGTGCCAGCAGCTACGTCGGGGAGCTGTTTTTT	TRBJ2-2	NA	TRBV7-9	few
CASSQDQRQETQYF	TGCGCCAGCAGCCAAGATCAGCGGCAAGAGACCCAGTACTTC	TRBJ2-5	NA	TRBV4-3	NA
CASSFGGSSYQPQHF	TGTGCCAGCAGTTTTGGGGGGAGCAGCTATCAGCCCCAGCATTTT	TRBJ1-5	NA	TRBV12-3/TRBV12-4	NA
CASSNRHRAFSGANVLTF	TGTGCCAGCAGCAATAGGCACAGGGCCTTCTCTGGGGCCAACGTCCTGACTTTC	TRBJ2-6	NA	TRBV12-3/TRBV12-4	few
CASSQVPNEQFF	TGCGCCAGCAGCCAAGTTCCAAATGAGCAGTTCTTC	TRBJ2-1	NA	TRBV4-3	NA
CAISEWGASSYEQYF	TGTGCCATCAGTGAGTGGGGGGCGAGCTCCTACGAGCAGTACTTC	TRBJ2-7	NA	TRBV10-3	NA
CASSFGQNQPQHF	TGTGCCAGCAGTTTTGGGCAGAATCAGCCCCAGCATTTT	TRBJ1-5	NA	TRBV5-1	many
CAIRPSNRGTEQFF	TGTGCCATCAGGCCCTCCAACAGGGGCACTGAGCAGTTCTTC	TRBJ2-1	TRBD1	TRBV10-3	NA
CASAPGHSYEQYF	TGTGCTAGTGCCCCGGGACACTCCTACGAGCAGTACTTC	TRBJ2-7	NA	TRBV12-5	NA
CGVGQRRNYGYTF	TGCGGCGTTGGGCAGCGACGAAACTATGGCTACACCTTC	TRBJ1-2	NA	TRBV29-1	NA
CASSFRGYEAFF	TGTGCCAGCAGCTTTAGAGGCTACGAAGCTTTCTTT	TRBJ1-1	NA	TRBV5-6	NA